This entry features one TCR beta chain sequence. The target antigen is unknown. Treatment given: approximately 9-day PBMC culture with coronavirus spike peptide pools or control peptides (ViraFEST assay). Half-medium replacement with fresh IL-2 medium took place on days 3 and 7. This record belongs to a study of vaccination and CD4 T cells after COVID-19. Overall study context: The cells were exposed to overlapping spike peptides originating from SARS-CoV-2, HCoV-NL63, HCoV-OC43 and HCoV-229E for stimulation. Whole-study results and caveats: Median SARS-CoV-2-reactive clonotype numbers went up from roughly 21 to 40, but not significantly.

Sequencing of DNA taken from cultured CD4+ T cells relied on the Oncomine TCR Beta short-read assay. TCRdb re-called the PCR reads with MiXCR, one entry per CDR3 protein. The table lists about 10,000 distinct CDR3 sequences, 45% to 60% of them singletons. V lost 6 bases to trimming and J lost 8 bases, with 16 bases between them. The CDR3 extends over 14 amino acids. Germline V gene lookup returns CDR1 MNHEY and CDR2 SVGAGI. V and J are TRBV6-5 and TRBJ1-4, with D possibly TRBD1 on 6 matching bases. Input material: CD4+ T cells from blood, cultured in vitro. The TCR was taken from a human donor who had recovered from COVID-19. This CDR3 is CASRLLPTGEKLFF. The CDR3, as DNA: TGTGCCAGCAGATTACTCCCCACAGGGGAAAAACTGTTTTTT.